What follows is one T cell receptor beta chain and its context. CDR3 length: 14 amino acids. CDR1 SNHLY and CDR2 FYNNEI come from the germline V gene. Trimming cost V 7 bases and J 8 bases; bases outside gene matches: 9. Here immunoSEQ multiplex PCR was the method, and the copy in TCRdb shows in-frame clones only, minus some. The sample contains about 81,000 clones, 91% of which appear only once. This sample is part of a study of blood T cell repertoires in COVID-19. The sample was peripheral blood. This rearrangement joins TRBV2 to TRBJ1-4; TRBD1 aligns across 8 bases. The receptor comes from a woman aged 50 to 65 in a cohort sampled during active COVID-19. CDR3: CASTKQGVGEKLFF. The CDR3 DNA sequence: TGTGCCAGCACCAAACAGGGGGTCGGGGAAAAACTGTTTTTT.